Listed below are T cell receptor beta chains from one sample, sequenced in a study of T cells and Merkel cell carcinoma outcomes. Using immunoSEQ multiplex PCR, the repertoire was profiled, and TCRdb retains in-frame clones only, with some absent. Found here are 2,100 or so clones, about 88% of them singletons; the top ten hold under 8.5%. The source material was tumor tissue from Merkel cell carcinoma. Receptor source: a human donor with Merkel cell carcinoma. The CDR3 runs from the conserved cysteine through the conserved F or W. D genes are given only for firm matches. Rows give clone size only sometimes, using once, few, many, or a class for an expanded clone.

v_gene: TRBV18; d_gene: .; j_gene: TRBJ2-2; abundance: .; CDR3aa: CASSVETGELFF; CDR3nt: TGTGCCAGCTCCGTTGAGACCGGGGAGCTGTTTTTT
v_gene: TRBV28; d_gene: .; j_gene: TRBJ1-1; abundance: .; CDR3aa: CASSRVLTEAFF; CDR3nt: TGTGCCAGCAGTAGGGTTCTGACTGAAGCTTTCTTT
v_gene: TRBV2; d_gene: TRBD1; j_gene: TRBJ2-2; abundance: .; CDR3aa: CASSPGTGVGELFF; CDR3nt: TGTGCCAGCAGTCCCGGGACAGGGGTCGGGGAGCTGTTTTTT
v_gene: TRBV19; d_gene: .; j_gene: TRBJ2-7; abundance: .; CDR3aa: CASSIGAGSYEQYF; CDR3nt: TGTGCCAGTAGTATAGGGGCGGGGTCCTACGAGCAGTACTTC
v_gene: TRBV7-3; d_gene: .; j_gene: TRBJ1-1; abundance: .; CDR3aa: CASSLYGANTEAFF; CDR3nt: TGTGCCAGCAGCTTATATGGAGCCAACACTGAAGCTTTCTTT
v_gene: TRBV27; d_gene: .; j_gene: TRBJ2-7; abundance: few; CDR3aa: CASSSTAAGEQYF; CDR3nt: TGTGCCAGCAGTTCGACAGCGGCGGGGGAGCAGTACTTC
v_gene: TRBV29-1; d_gene: .; j_gene: TRBJ2-7; abundance: .; CDR3aa: CSVEEVGGYEQYF; CDR3nt: TGCAGCGTTGAAGAGGTGGGGGGCTACGAGCAGTACTTC
v_gene: TRBV27; d_gene: TRBD1; j_gene: TRBJ2-5; abundance: .; CDR3aa: CASSPLDRGPQETQYF; CDR3nt: TGTGCCAGCAGTCCCCTGGACAGGGGGCCCCAAGAGACCCAGTACTTC
v_gene: TRBV5-1; d_gene: .; j_gene: TRBJ1-3; abundance: .; CDR3aa: CASSLGLYTTGNTIYF; CDR3nt: TGCGCCAGCAGCTTAGGGTTATACACAACTGGAAACACCATATATTTT
v_gene: TRBV28; d_gene: .; j_gene: TRBJ2-3; abundance: once; CDR3aa: CASSFVAGTDTQYF; CDR3nt: TGTGCCAGCAGTTTCGTAGCGGGCACAGATACGCAGTATTTT
v_gene: TRBV6-5; d_gene: .; j_gene: TRBJ2-2; abundance: .; CDR3aa: CVSSYSKPHAGELFF; CDR3nt: TGTGTCAGCAGTTACTCGAAGCCCCACGCCGGGGAGCTGTTTTTT
v_gene: TRBV11-3; d_gene: TRBD1; j_gene: TRBJ2-3; abundance: .; CDR3aa: CASSPGGTGADTQYF; CDR3nt: TGTGCCAGCAGCCCGGGGGGGACAGGGGCAGATACGCAGTATTTT
v_gene: TRBV20-1; d_gene: .; j_gene: TRBJ1-1; abundance: few; CDR3aa: CSANTEAFF; CDR3nt: TGCAGTGCAAACACTGAAGCTTTCTTT
v_gene: TRBV2; d_gene: TRBD1; j_gene: TRBJ2-7; abundance: .; CDR3aa: CASSEQGWEQYF; CDR3nt: TGTGCCAGCAGCGAACAGGGGTGGGAGCAGTACTTC
v_gene: TRBV28; d_gene: .; j_gene: TRBJ2-7; abundance: .; CDR3aa: CASNAGHNYEQYF; CDR3nt: TGTGCCAGTAATGCTGGACACAACTACGAGCAGTACTTC
v_gene: TRBV10-3; d_gene: .; j_gene: TRBJ2-1; abundance: .; CDR3aa: CAISPLAGSSYNEQFF; CDR3nt: TGTGCCATCAGTCCCCTGGCGGGCAGCTCCTACAATGAGCAGTTCTTC
v_gene: TRBV4-1; d_gene: .; j_gene: TRBJ2-7; abundance: once; CDR3aa: CASSQDFGQLIYEQYF; CDR3nt: TGCGCCAGCAGCCAAGATTTTGGCCAGCTGATTTACGAGCAGTACTTC
v_gene: TRBV7-6; d_gene: TRBD1; j_gene: TRBJ2-7; abundance: .; CDR3aa: CASSFQDRAHEQYF; CDR3nt: TGTGCCAGCAGCTTCCAGGACAGGGCCCACGAGCAGTACTTC
v_gene: TRBV11-3; d_gene: TRBD1; j_gene: TRBJ2-1; abundance: once; CDR3aa: CASSSRQGGDNEQFF; CDR3nt: TGTGCCAGCAGCTCCCGACAGGGGGGCGACAATGAGCAGTTCTTC
v_gene: TRBV6-1; d_gene: .; j_gene: TRBJ1-2; abundance: .; CDR3aa: CASGVAGSSYGYTF; CDR3nt: TGTGCCAGTGGGGTGGCGGGGAGCAGCTATGGCTACACCTTC
v_gene: TRBV5-1; d_gene: .; j_gene: TRBJ1-3; abundance: .; CDR3aa: CASSLDSGNTIYF; CDR3nt: TGCGCCAGCAGCTTGGACTCTGGAAACACCATATATTTT
v_gene: TRBV11-2; d_gene: .; j_gene: TRBJ2-7; abundance: .; CDR3aa: CASSLELFLGGAGYEQYF; CDR3nt: TGTGCCAGCAGCTTAGAACTTTTTTTAGGGGGGGCAGGCTACGAGCAGTACTTC
v_gene: TRBV7-7; d_gene: .; j_gene: TRBJ2-3; abundance: .; CDR3aa: CASSLQRIGAQYF; CDR3nt: TGTGCTAGCAGCCTCCAACGGATTGGGGCGCAGTATTTT
v_gene: TRBV13; d_gene: .; j_gene: TRBJ2-5; abundance: .; CDR3aa: CASSLLRRGEGTQYF; CDR3nt: TGTGCCAGCAGCCTCCTCCGTAGGGGGGAGGGGACCCAGTACTTC
v_gene: TRBV4-1; d_gene: .; j_gene: TRBJ2-3; abundance: .; CDR3aa: CANSSLGDTQYF; CDR3nt: TGCGCCAACAGCTCACTAGGAGATACGCAGTATTTT
v_gene: TRBV4-2; d_gene: TRBD2; j_gene: TRBJ2-7; abundance: .; CDR3aa: CASSPRLAASYEQYF; CDR3nt: TGTGCCAGCAGCCCCCGACTAGCGGCCTCCTACGAGCAGTACTTC
v_gene: TRBV14; d_gene: .; j_gene: TRBJ2-1; abundance: once; CDR3aa: CASSQVLEQFF; CDR3nt: TGTGCCAGCAGCCAAGTCCTCGAGCAGTTCTTC
v_gene: TRBV6-5; d_gene: .; j_gene: TRBJ1-4; abundance: .; CDR3aa: CASSVLNEKLFF; CDR3nt: TGTGCCAGCAGTGTTTTAAATGAAAAACTGTTTTTT
v_gene: TRBV9; d_gene: TRBD1; j_gene: TRBJ1-1; abundance: .; CDR3aa: CASSSRTGESAFF; CDR3nt: TGTGCCAGCAGCTCCAGGACAGGGGAGTCGGCTTTCTTT
v_gene: TRBV5-6; d_gene: .; j_gene: TRBJ2-7; abundance: once; CDR3aa: CASSLGPNGEQYF; CDR3nt: TGTGCCAGCAGCTTAGGACCCAATGGCGAGCAGTACTTC
v_gene: TRBV28; d_gene: .; j_gene: TRBJ1-5; abundance: .; CDR3aa: CASAWGPNQPQHF; CDR3nt: TGTGCCAGCGCGTGGGGGCCCAATCAGCCCCAGCATTTT
v_gene: TRBV5-4; d_gene: .; j_gene: TRBJ2-2; abundance: .; CDR3aa: CASSEQGGGELFF; CDR3nt: TGTGCCAGCAGCGAACAGGGCGGCGGGGAGCTGTTTTTT
v_gene: TRBV30; d_gene: .; j_gene: TRBJ1-1; abundance: .; CDR3aa: CAWRTGAEAFF; CDR3nt: TGTGCCTGGAGGACGGGCGCTGAAGCTTTCTTT
v_gene: TRBV15; d_gene: .; j_gene: TRBJ2-2; abundance: .; CDR3aa: CATSIQSTGELFF; CDR3nt: TGTGCCACCAGCATACAGTCCACCGGGGAGCTGTTTTTT
v_gene: TRBV29-1; d_gene: .; j_gene: TRBJ2-5; abundance: once; CDR3aa: CSVEVITGETQYF; CDR3nt: TGCAGCGTTGAGGTTATAACGGGAGAGACCCAGTACTTC
v_gene: TRBV6-5; d_gene: .; j_gene: TRBJ1-2; abundance: .; CDR3aa: CASSYLGGAWGYTF; CDR3nt: TGTGCCAGCAGTTACCTCGGGGGGGCGTGGGGCTACACCTTC
v_gene: TRBV2; d_gene: .; j_gene: TRBJ1-2; abundance: .; CDR3aa: CASSEQGPSYGYTF; CDR3nt: TGTGCCAGCAGTGAACAGGGCCCCAGCTATGGCTACACCTTC
v_gene: TRBV9; d_gene: .; j_gene: TRBJ1-4; abundance: .; CDR3aa: CASSSGTITNEKLFF; CDR3nt: TGTGCCAGCAGCTCCGGGACAATAACTAATGAAAAACTGTTTTTT
v_gene: TRBV19; d_gene: .; j_gene: TRBJ1-2; abundance: .; CDR3aa: CASSIPGANYGYTF; CDR3nt: TGTGCCAGTAGTATCCCAGGGGCCAACTATGGCTACACCTTC
v_gene: TRBV5-4; d_gene: .; j_gene: TRBJ2-5; abundance: .; CDR3aa: CASSLRLETQYF; CDR3nt: TGTGCCAGCAGCCTAAGATTGGAGACCCAGTACTTC
v_gene: TRBV21-1; d_gene: .; j_gene: TRBJ1-5; abundance: .; CDR3aa: CASTAKPRRLSNQPQHF; CDR3nt: TGTGCCAGCACCGCCAAGCCGCGGAGGCTCAGCAATCAGCCCCAGCATTTT
v_gene: TRBV18; d_gene: TRBD2; j_gene: TRBJ2-7; abundance: once; CDR3aa: CASSPLTGTSGRAGEQYF; CDR3nt: TGTGCCAGCTCACCGCTTACCGGGACTAGCGGGAGGGCCGGGGAGCAGTACTTC
v_gene: TRBV27; d_gene: .; j_gene: TRBJ2-7; abundance: .; CDR3aa: CASSSQGPYEQYF; CDR3nt: TGTGCCAGCAGTTCACAGGGCCCCTACGAGCAGTACTTC
v_gene: TRBV5-1; d_gene: .; j_gene: TRBJ2-6; abundance: .; CDR3aa: CASSLGLRSGANVLTF; CDR3nt: TGCGCCAGCAGCTTGGGTCTGCGCTCTGGGGCCAACGTCCTGACTTTC
v_gene: TRBV19; d_gene: .; j_gene: TRBJ1-2; abundance: .; CDR3aa: CASSGRRGYTF; CDR3nt: TGTGCCAGTAGTGGGCGGAGGGGCTACACCTTC
v_gene: TRBV18; d_gene: .; j_gene: TRBJ2-5; abundance: .; CDR3aa: CASSPTTDFQGTQYF; CDR3nt: TGTGCCAGCTCGCCTACAACCGACTTCCAGGGGACCCAGTACTTC
v_gene: TRBV7-9; d_gene: .; j_gene: TRBJ1-4; abundance: .; CDR3aa: CASSLGLAGSNEKLFF; CDR3nt: TGTGCCAGCAGCTTAGGTCTTGCGGGGTCTAATGAAAAACTGTTTTTT
v_gene: TRBV5-1; d_gene: TRBD2; j_gene: TRBJ2-7; abundance: once; CDR3aa: CASSLGGRVYEQYF; CDR3nt: TGCGCCAGTAGCTTAGGCGGGAGAGTGTACGAGCAGTACTTC